Included here is one T cell receptor (beta chain) sequence, with context. Library preparation (for TCRbeta) was performed with unique molecular identifiers. TCRdb independently ran MiXCR on the PCR reads; one entry per CDR3 protein. The sample shows 190,000 or so distinct CDR3 sequences, about 6.3% of them seen only once. This sample was included in a study of T-cell reconstitution after alpha-beta-depleted transplantation in children. V lost 4 bases and J lost 4, with 11 bases in between. Germline V gene lookup returns CDR1 ENHRY and CDR2 SYGVKD. This CDR3 region has 13 residues. The chain uses TRBV10-3 and TRBJ2-7, with D maybe TRBD1 (5 bases). This sequence was found in a human donor who donated a stem cell graft to a child with Wiskott-Aldrich syndrome. Sequenced material: PBMCs from the stem cell graft donor, taken from the stem cell graft. In DNA, the CDR3 is TGTGCCATCAGTGGGACGCAGGGTTACGAGCAGTACTTC. Protein: CAISGTQGYEQYF.